A single sample is the source of the 9 T cell receptor beta chains below, sequenced in a study of identical twins. TCRdb passed the 5' RACE reads through MiXCR, listing each CDR3 protein once. The sample carries some 630,000 distinct CDR3 sequences, 7.1% recorded once. This same sample was also taken into another study, of yellow fever vaccine responses in identical twins.

Sequencing used PBMCs. All receptors come from a young woman in good health.

This clonotype has more than one count but fewer than ten. The rearrangement joins TRBV11-2 to TRBJ1-5, with a weak D call TRBD1 (5 bases). Between the trimmed V and J ends, which lost 3 bases and 5 bases, there was a span of 17 bases. The CDR3 runs to 16 residues. CDR1 and CDR2 from the germline V gene are SGHAT and FQNNGV. In DNA form, the CDR3 reads TGTGCCAGCAGCTTGGGGGTAGGGACTGCCGATCAGCCCCAGCATTTT. This codes for CASSLGVGTADQPQHF.

In this sample, this clonotype turned up many times. This chain uses TRBV7-2 with TRBJ2-5, with 8 positions matching TRBD2. The CDR3 consists of 16 residues. Looked up from germline, CDR1 is SGHTA and CDR2 is FQGNSA. V lost 5 bases, J lost 2 bases, and 10 bases stayed unmatched. The DNA of the CDR3 is TGTGCCAGCAGCCCGGGACTAGTTGGCCCTCAAGAGACCCAGTACTTC. As protein: CASSPGLVGPQETQYF. The variable domain in full, with the rest retrieved from reference TRBV7-2 and TRBJ2-5, is GAGVSQSPSNKVTEKGKDVELRCDPISGHTALYWYRQSLGQGLEFLIYFQGNSAPDKSGLPSDRFSAERTGGSVSTLTIQRTQQEDSAVYLCASSPGLVGPQETQYFGPGTRLLVL.

The chain employs TRBV13 and TRBJ2-1, with TRBD2 matching 7 bases. The CDR3 runs 18 residues. V trimming: 5 bases; J trimming: 1 base; junction bases outside the gene matches: 14. Germline CDR1 is PRHDT and CDR2 is FYEKMQ (reference sequence). The chain's CDR3 is CASSTRISLGLSYNEQFF. In DNA, the CDR3 is TGTGCCAGCAGCACTAGAATCTCGCTGGGACTATCCTACAATGAGCAGTTCTTC.

This clonotype was counted only a few times. This chain links TRBV12-3 or TRBV12-4 with TRBJ1-3; D may be TRBD1 (6 bases). V was clipped by 6 bases and J by 0 bases, with 12 bases between them. CDR3 length equals 15 residues. The CDR3 region is CASSFGQFSGNTIYF. For the CDR3, the DNA is TGTGCCAGCAGCTTTGGACAGTTCTCTGGAAACACCATATATTTT.

This clonotype was seen many times. The V gene is TRBV14, the J gene TRBJ1-1; D is unresolved. This CDR3 contains 16 residues. The V end was cut by 0 bases, the J end by 3 bases, with 14 bases between. CDR1 is SGHDN, CDR2 FVKESK, per germline. CDR3 sequence: CASSQDLGNVDTEAFF. CDR3 coding DNA: TGTGCCAGCAGCCAAGATTTGGGCAATGTCGACACTGAAGCTTTCTTT. The full variable domain, its missing parts supplied by reference TRBV14 and TRBJ1-1, is EAGVTQFPSHSVIEKGQTVTLRCDPISGHDNLYWYRRVMGKEIKFLLHFVKESKQDESGMPNNRFLAERTGGTYSTLKVQPAELEDSGVYFCASSQDLGNVDTEAFFGQGTRLTVV.

This clonotype was counted at least ten times. The chain recombines TRBV7-8 with TRBJ1-1; D gene ambiguous. V shed 0 bases and J shed 8 bases, with 7 bases lying between them. Germline assignment: CDR1 SGHVS and CDR2 FQNEAQ. This CDR3 has 12 amino acids. Here the CDR3 reads CASSLAQQEAFF. As DNA, the CDR3 is TGTGCCAGCAGCTTAGCGCAACAGGAAGCTTTCTTT.

In this sample, this clonotype turned up a few times. The rearrangement links TRBV5-6 to TRBJ2-7; the D is unclear. The V and J ends lost 2 bases and 5 bases respectively, with 14 bases between them. Germline lookup yields CDR1 SGHDT and CDR2 YYEEEE. This CDR3 is built from 14 residues. The CDR3 is CASSLSALHDEQYF. The CDR3 coding sequence is TGTGCCAGCAGCTTATCAGCGCTTCACGACGAGCAGTACTTC. Drawing the rest from reference TRBV5-6 and TRBJ2-7, the complete variable domain is DAGVTQSPTHLIKTRGQQVTLRCSPKSGHDTVSWYQQALGQGPQFIFQYYEEEERQRGNFPDRFSGHQFPNYSSELNVNALLLGDSALYLCASSLSALHDEQYFGPGTRLTVT.

This clonotype occurred many times. V gene TRBV20-1 combines with J gene TRBJ1-3, with 7 bases fitting TRBD1. Per the germline V gene, CDR1 is DFQATT and CDR2 is SNEGSKA (reference sequence). Losses at the gene ends were 6 bases for V and 7 bases for J; bases not matched to a gene: 12. The CDR3 is 14 residues long. CDR3 residues: CSARRQGQINTIYF. CDR3 DNA: TGCAGTGCCCGGAGACAGGGACAGATCAACACCATATATTTT.

This clonotype was observed many times. The rearrangement uses TRBV12-3 or TRBV12-4 and TRBJ2-1; TRBD1 matches at 7 bases. The CDR3 loop spans 13 amino acids. V dropped 7 bases and J dropped 6; count of bases not matched to a gene: 6. The chain's CDR3 is CASTRDRFNEQFF. Here the CDR3 DNA reads TGTGCCAGCACCCGGGACAGATTCAATGAGCAGTTCTTC.